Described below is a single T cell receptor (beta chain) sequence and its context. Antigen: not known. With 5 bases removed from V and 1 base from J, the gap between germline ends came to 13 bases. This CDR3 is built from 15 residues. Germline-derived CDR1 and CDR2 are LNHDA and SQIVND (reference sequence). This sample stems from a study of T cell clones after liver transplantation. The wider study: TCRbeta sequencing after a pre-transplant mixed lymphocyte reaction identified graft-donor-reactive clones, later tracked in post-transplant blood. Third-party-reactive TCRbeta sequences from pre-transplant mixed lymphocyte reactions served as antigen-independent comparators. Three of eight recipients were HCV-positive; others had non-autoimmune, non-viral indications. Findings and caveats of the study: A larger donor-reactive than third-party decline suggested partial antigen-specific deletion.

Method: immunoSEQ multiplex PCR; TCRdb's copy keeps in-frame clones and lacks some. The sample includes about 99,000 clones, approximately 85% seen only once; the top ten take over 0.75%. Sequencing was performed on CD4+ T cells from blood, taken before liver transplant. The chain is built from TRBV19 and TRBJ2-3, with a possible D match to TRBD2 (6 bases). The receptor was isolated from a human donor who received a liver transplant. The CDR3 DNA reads TGTGCCAGTAGTGCAAAAGGAGGGCGCACAGATACGCAGTATTTT. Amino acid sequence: CASSAKGGRTDTQYF.